This TCR beta chain is drawn from a study of liver allograft versus peripheral blood T cells. Study-wide background: The study compared liver allograft T cell receptor repertoires against peripheral blood repertoires of liver transplant recipients.

Using its own MiXCR run on the reads, TCRdb lists one record per CDR3 protein. The sample yields some 6,000 distinct CDR3 sequences, around 14% seen once. By its share, this clonotype is medium-sized. Its antigen is currently unknown. Study-wide results and caveats: Liver allograft and peripheral blood T cell receptor repertoires reportedly differed.

This clonotype was sampled from a human patient who had a liver transplant. Some T cells may originate from the graft donor.

The CDR3 DNA reads TGTGCCAGCAGCCCCTTAGCGGAGTTACGTTACGAGCAGTACTTC. Protein sequence: CASSPLAELRYEQYF. The gene calls are TRBV6-2 or TRBV6-3 and TRBJ2-7; maybe TRBD2 (6 bases). Germline CDR1 is MNHEY and CDR2 is SVGEGT. The CDR3 has 15 residues. The V and J ends lost 6 bases and 4 bases respectively, with 19 bases between them.